This TCR beta chain was recovered during a study of post-analysis software for immune sequencing data. Study-wide findings and caveats: When patients were compared with controls, 4 or 5 TRBV segments were more frequent, TRBV5-6, TRBV5-1 and TRBV20-1 among them.

This clonotype has at least ten counts. Antigen unknown. Trimming shortened V by 6 bases and J by 1 base, and 7 bases separated the two germline ends. CDR1 and CDR2 from the germline V gene are MNHNS and SASEGT. The CDR3 covers 14 residues. Libraries were made from TCR beta cDNA, and they carried unique molecular identifiers. T cells numbering about 0.9 to 11 million yielded cDNA molecules that totaled about 500,000. MiXCR was run by TCRdb on the PCR reads, yielding one entry per CDR3 protein. The sample comprises under 200,000 distinct CDR3 sequences, 25% to 30% of which are singletons, and around 3.2% rests with the top ten.

The J gene is TRBJ2-6, the V gene TRBV6-1; D not certain. This TCR came from a girl aged 2 to 17 with multiple sclerosis. The sequenced material came from blood. DNA of the CDR3: TGTGCCAGCAGCCCCGGTTCTGGGGCCAACGTCCTGACTTTC. Translation: CASSPGSGANVLTF.